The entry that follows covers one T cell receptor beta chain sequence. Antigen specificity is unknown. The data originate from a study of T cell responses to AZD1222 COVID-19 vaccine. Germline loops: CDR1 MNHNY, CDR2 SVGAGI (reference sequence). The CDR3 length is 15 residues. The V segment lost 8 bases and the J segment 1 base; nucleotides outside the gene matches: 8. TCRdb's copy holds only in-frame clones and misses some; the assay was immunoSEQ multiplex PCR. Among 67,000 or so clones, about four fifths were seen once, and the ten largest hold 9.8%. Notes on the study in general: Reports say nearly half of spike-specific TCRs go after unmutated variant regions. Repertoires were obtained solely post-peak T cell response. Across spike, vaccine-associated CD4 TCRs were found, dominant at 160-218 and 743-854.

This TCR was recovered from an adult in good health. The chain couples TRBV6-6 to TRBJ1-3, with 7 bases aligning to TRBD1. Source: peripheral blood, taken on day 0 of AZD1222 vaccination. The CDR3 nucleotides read TGTGCCAGCGGTTTAATCAGGGGGTCTGGAAACACCATATATTTT. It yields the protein CASGLIRGSGNTIYF.